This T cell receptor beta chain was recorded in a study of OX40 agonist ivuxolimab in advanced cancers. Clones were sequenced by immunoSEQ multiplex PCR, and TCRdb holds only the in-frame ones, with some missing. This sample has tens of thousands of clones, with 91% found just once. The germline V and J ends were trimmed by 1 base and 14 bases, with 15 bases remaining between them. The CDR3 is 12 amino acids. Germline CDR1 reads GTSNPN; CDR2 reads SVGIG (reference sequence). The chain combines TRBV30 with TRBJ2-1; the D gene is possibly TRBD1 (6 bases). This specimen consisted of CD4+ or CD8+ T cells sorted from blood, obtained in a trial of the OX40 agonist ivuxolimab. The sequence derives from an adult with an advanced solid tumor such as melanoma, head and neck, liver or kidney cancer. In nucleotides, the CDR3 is TGTGCCTGGAGTGACTCCGGGACATCAAAGTTCTTC. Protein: CAWSDSGTSKFF. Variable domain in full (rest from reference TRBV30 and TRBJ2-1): SQTIHQWPATLVQPVGSPLSLECTVEGTSNPNLYWYRQAAGRGLQLLFYSVGIGQISSEVPQNLSASRPQDRQFILSSKKLLLSDSGFYLCAWSDSGTSKFFGPGTRLTVL.